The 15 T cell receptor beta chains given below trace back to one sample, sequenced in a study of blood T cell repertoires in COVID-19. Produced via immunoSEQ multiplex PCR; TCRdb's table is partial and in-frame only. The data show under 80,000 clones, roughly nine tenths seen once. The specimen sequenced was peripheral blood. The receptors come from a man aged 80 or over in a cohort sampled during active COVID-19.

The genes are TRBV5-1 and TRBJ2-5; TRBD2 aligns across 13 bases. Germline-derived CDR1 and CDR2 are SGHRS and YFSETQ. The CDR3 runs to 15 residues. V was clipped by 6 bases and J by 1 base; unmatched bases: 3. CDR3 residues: CASKTSGGAQETQYF. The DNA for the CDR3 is TGCGCCAGCAAAACTAGCGGGGGGGCCCAAGAGACCCAGTACTTC.

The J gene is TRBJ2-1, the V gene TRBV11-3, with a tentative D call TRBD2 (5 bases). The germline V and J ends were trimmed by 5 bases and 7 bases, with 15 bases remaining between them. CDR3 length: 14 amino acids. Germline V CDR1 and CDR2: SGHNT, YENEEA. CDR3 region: CASSPGPGLNEQFF. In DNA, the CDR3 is TGTGCCAGCAGCCCCGGCCCGGGATTAAATGAGCAGTTCTTC.

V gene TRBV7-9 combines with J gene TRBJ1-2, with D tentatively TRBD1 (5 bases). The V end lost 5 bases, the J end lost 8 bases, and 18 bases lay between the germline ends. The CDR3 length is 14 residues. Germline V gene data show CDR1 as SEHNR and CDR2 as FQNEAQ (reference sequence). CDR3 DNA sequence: TGTGCCAGCAGCCCCCCCGGACAAAGACGGGGCTACACCTTC. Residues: CASSPPGQRRGYTF.

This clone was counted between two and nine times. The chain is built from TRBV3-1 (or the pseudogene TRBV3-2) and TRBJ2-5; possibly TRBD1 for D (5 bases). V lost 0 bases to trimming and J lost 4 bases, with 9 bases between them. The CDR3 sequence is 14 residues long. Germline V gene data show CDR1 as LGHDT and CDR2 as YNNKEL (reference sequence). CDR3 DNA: TGTGCCAGCAGCCAAGAAGGGGTCCCAGAGACCCAGTACTTC. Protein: CASSQEGVPETQYF.

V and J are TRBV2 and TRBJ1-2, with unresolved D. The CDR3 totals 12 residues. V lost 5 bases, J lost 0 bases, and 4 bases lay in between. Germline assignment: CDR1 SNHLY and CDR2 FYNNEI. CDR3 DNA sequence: TGTGCCAGCAGTCTAGCTAACTATGGCTACACCTTC. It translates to CASSLANYGYTF.

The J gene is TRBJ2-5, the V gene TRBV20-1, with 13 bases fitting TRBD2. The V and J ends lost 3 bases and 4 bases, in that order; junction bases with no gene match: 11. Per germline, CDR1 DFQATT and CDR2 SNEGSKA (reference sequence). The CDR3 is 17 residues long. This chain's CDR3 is CSASHITSGGAGETQYF. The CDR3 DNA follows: TGCAGTGCTAGTCATATCACTAGCGGGGGGGCCGGAGAGACCCAGTACTTC.

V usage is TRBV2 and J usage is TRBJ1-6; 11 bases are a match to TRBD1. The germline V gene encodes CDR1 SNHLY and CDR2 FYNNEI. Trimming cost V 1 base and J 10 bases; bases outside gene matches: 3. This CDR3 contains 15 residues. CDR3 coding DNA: TGTGCCAGCAGTGAAGGGACAGGGGGCTACTCACCCCTCCACTTT. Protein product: CASSEGTGGYSPLHF. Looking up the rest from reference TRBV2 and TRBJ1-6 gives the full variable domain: EPEVTQTPSHQVTQMGQEVILRCVPISNHLYFYWYRQILGQKVEFLVSFYNNEISEKSEIFDDQFSVERPDGSNFTLKIRSTKLEDSAMYFCASSEGTGGYSPLHFGNGTRLTVT.

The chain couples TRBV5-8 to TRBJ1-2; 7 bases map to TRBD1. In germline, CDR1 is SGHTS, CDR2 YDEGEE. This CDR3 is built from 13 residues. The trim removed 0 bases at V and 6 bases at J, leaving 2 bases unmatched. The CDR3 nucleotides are TGTGCCAGCAGCTTGGGGCAGGGGGATGGCTACACCTTC. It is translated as CASSLGQGDGYTF.

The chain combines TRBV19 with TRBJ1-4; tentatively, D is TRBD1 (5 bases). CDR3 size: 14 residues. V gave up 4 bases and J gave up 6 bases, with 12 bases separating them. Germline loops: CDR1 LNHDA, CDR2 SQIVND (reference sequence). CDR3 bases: TGTGCCAGTAGTACACAGGTGGGGTATGAAAAACTGTTTTTT. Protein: CASSTQVGYEKLFF.

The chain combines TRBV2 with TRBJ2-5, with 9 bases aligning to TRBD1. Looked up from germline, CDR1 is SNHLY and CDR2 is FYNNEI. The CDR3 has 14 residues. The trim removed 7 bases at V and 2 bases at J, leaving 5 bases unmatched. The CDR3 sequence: CASNRQGEQETQYF. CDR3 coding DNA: TGTGCCAGCAACAGACAGGGGGAACAAGAGACCCAGTACTTC. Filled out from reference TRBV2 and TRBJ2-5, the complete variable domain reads EPEVTQTPSHQVTQMGQEVILRCVPISNHLYFYWYRQILGQKVEFLVSFYNNEISEKSEIFDDQFSVERPDGSNFTLKIRSTKLEDSAMYFCASNRQGEQETQYFGPGTRLLVL.

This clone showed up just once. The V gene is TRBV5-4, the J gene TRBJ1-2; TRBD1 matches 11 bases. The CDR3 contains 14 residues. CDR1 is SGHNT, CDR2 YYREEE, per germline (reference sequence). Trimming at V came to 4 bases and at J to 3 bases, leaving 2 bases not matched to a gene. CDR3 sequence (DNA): TGTGCCAGCAGCCAGGGACAGGGGGACTATGGCTACACCTTC. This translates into CASSQGQGDYGYTF.

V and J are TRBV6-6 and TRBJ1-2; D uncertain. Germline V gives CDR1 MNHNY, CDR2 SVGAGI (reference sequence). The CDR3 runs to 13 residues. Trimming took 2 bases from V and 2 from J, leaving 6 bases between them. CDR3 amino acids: CASSYPGNYGYTF. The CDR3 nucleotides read TGTGCCAGCAGTTACCCGGGGAACTATGGCTACACCTTC.

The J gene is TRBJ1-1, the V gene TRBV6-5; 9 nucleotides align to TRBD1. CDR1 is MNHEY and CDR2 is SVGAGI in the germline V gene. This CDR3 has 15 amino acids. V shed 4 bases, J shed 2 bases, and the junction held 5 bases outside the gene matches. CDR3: CASSFGQGINTEAFF. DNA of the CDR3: TGTGCCAGCAGTTTCGGACAGGGGATTAACACTGAAGCTTTCTTT.

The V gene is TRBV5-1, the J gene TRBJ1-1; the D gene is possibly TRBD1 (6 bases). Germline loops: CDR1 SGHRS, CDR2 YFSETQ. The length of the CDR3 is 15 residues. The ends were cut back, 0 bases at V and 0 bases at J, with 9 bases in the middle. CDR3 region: CASSLEGVMNTEAFF. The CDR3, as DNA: TGCGCCAGCAGCTTGGAGGGGGTTATGAACACTGAAGCTTTCTTT.

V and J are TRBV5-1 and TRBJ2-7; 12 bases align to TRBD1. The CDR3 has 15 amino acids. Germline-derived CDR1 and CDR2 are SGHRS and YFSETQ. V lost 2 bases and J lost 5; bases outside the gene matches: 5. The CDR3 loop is CASSFAGTGGDEQYV. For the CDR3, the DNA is TGCGCCAGCAGCTTTGCCGGGACAGGGGGCGACGAGCAGTACGTC.